The 26 T cell receptor beta chains presented below share a single source sample, sequenced in a study of blood T cell repertoires in COVID-19. Profiling relied on immunoSEQ multiplex PCR, and the TCRdb table lists in-frame clones only, not all of them. The sample includes around 75,000 clones, 85% to 90% of them seen just once. The specimen was peripheral blood. These TCRs come from a man aged 45-60 years with acute or convalescent COVID-19.

The chain has TRBV5-1 and TRBJ1-1, with 9 bases identical to TRBD1. Germline V gene data show CDR1 as SGHRS and CDR2 as YFSETQ. The length of the CDR3 is 14 residues. V lost 3 bases and J lost 0; bases outside the gene matches: 0. CDR3 protein: CASSYRGLNTEAFF. DNA for the CDR3: TGCGCCAGCAGCTACAGGGGGCTGAACACTGAAGCTTTCTTT.

This chain joins TRBV28 and TRBJ1-5, with 7 bases that match TRBD1. The germline V gene has CDR1 MDHEN and CDR2 SYDVKM. The CDR3 totals 15 residues. V lost 6 bases to trimming and J lost 7 bases; unmatched junction nucleotides: 12. The CDR3 bases are TGTGCCAGCAGACGCCAGTACAGGGGTAGGCAGCCCCAGCATTTT. Translated, it gives CASRRQYRGRQPQHF.

This clone was counted a few times. The chain uses TRBV3-1 (or the pseudogene TRBV3-2) and TRBJ1-4, with D possibly being TRBD1 (5 bases). The V end was cut by 6 bases, the J end by 12 bases, with 14 bases between. Germline V gene data show CDR1 as LGHDT and CDR2 as YNNKEL (reference sequence). The CDR3 extends over 12 amino acids. The CDR3 DNA is TGTGCCAGCAGTGACAGTAGGAGTGAACTGTTTTTT. This sequence encodes CASSDSRSELFF.

The CDR3 here is CASSQRGEKLFF. The CDR3, as DNA: TGTGCCAGCAGCCAGAGGGGGGAAAAACTGTTTTTT. The chain couples TRBV14 to TRBJ1-4; possibly TRBD1 for D (6 bases). Germline V gives CDR1 SGHDN, CDR2 FVKESK. V lost 3 bases to trimming and J lost 8 bases, with 7 bases between them. The CDR3 contains 12 residues.

The chain joins TRBV7-9 to TRBJ2-3, with 8 bases matching TRBD2. The V and J ends lost 4 bases and 1 base, in that order; junction bases with no gene match: 4. This CDR3 is built from 15 residues. Germline V gene sequence: CDR1 SEHNR, CDR2 FQNEAQ (reference sequence). The CDR3 spells CASSSSGSGTDTQYF. In DNA, the CDR3 is TGTGCCAGCAGCTCCAGCGGGAGCGGCACAGATACGCAGTATTTT.

The chain employs TRBV7-2 and TRBJ1-2, with D perhaps matching TRBD1 (5 bases). In germline, CDR1 is SGHTA, CDR2 FQGNSA. The CDR3 contains 14 residues. V was shortened by 3 bases and J by 4 bases, with 12 bases between the two germline ends. This CDR3 is CASSLETGAYGYTF. The CDR3 DNA sequence: TGTGCCAGCAGCTTGGAAACAGGCGCCTATGGCTACACCTTC.

This clone was counted a single time. The J gene is TRBJ1-1, the V gene TRBV19; unclear D gene. CDR1 is LNHDA, CDR2 SQIVND, per germline (reference sequence). The CDR3 is made up of 15 amino acids. V lost 3 bases and J 3 bases, leaving 14 bases between the germline ends. CDR3 amino acids: CASSMGFRGDTEAFF. CDR3 DNA: TGTGCCAGTAGTATGGGGTTCCGGGGAGACACTGAAGCTTTCTTT. The whole variable domain, remainder taken from reference TRBV19 and TRBJ1-1, is DGGITQSPKYLFRKEGQNVTLSCEQNLNHDAMYWYRQDPGQGLRLIYYSQIVNDFQKGDIAEGYSVSREKKESFPLTVTSAQKNPTAFYLCASSMGFRGDTEAFFGQGTRLTVV.

The chain joins TRBV7-9 to TRBJ2-3; TRBD2 is a possible D gene (5 bases). The CDR3 totals 17 residues. The V gene's germline CDR1 is SEHNR and CDR2 FQNEAQ (reference sequence). Deletions cut 1 base from V and 0 bases from J, with 14 bases between. The chain's CDR3 is CASSLEAGGTSTDTQYF. DNA for the CDR3: TGTGCCAGCAGCTTAGAGGCGGGTGGCACCAGCACAGATACGCAGTATTTT. The full variable domain, rest sourced from reference TRBV7-9 and TRBJ2-3, is DTGVSQNPRHKITKRGQNVTFRCDPISEHNRLYWYRQTLGQGPEFLTYFQNEAQLEKSRLLSDRFSAERPKGSFSTLEIQRTEQGDSAMYLCASSLEAGGTSTDTQYFGPGTRLTVL.

CDR3: CASGPGSYGYTF. CDR3 coding DNA: TGTGCCAGTGGCCCAGGGTCCTATGGCTACACCTTC. The chain recombines TRBV19 with TRBJ1-2; D perhaps matches TRBD1 (5 bases). There are 12 residues in the CDR3. The V and J ends lost 8 bases and 4 bases respectively, with 11 bases between them. Germline V gene data show CDR1 as LNHDA and CDR2 as SQIVND (reference sequence).

J is TRBJ2-7 and V is TRBV29-1; D remains ambiguous. Germline assignment: CDR1 SQVTM and CDR2 ANQGSEA. The CDR3 loop spans 12 amino acids. Between the trimmed V and J ends, which lost 1 base and 3 bases, there was a span of 7 bases. The CDR3 bases are TGCAGCGTTGAAGCCCGAGACTACGAGCAGTACTTC. It specifies CSVEARDYEQYF.

This chain joins TRBV7-9 and TRBJ2-7; 7 nucleotides match TRBD2. Looked up from germline, CDR1 is SEHNR and CDR2 is FQNEAQ (reference sequence). V lost 6 bases, J lost 4 bases, and 12 bases stayed unmatched. The CDR3 has 15 residues. The CDR3: CASRRGGDAGYEQYF. DNA for the CDR3: TGTGCCAGCAGGAGGGGAGGGGACGCGGGGTACGAGCAGTACTTC.

The chain uses TRBV4-2 and TRBJ2-5; perhaps TRBD2 as D (7 bases). V lost 6 bases and J 5 bases, leaving 13 bases between the germline ends. The CDR3 totals 13 residues. CDR1 and CDR2 from the germline V gene are LGHNA and YNFKEQ. CDR3 DNA sequence: TGTGCCAGCAGTCGAGGGGGAGGGGAGACCCAGTACTTC. Residues: CASSRGGGETQYF.

V gene TRBV6-5 combines with J gene TRBJ2-7, with a weak D call TRBD1 (5 bases). Germline V CDR1 and CDR2: MNHEY, SVGAGI. The V and J ends lost 2 bases and 3 bases respectively, with 8 bases between them. The CDR3 is 13 residues long. For the CDR3, the DNA is TGTGCCAGCAGTTACGGGGCCAACTACGAGCAGTACTTC. It yields the protein CASSYGANYEQYF.

V and J are TRBV19 and TRBJ1-4; TRBD1 matches at 8 bases. Germline loops: CDR1 LNHDA, CDR2 SQIVND (reference sequence). V shed 1 base, J shed 5 bases, and the junction held 3 bases outside the gene matches. The CDR3 extends over 15 amino acids. CDR3 DNA sequence: TGTGCCAGTAGTATAGGTAGACAGGGGAATGAAAAACTGTTTTTT. Protein product: CASSIGRQGNEKLFF.

Regarding this clone: Compared with germline, one end of the junction differs, possibly owing to a read error. The V call is TRBV7-9, the J call TRBJ1-2, with 7 bases identical to TRBD1. This CDR3 has 15 residues. Germline V lookup: CDR1 SEHNR, CDR2 FQNEAQ (reference sequence). The CDR3 nucleotides read TGTGCCAGCAGTTTAGGGGGCGCAGCTAACTATGGCTACACCTTC. Its translation: CASSLGGAANYGYTF.

This CDR3 reads CASSQAVLTFF. For the CDR3, the DNA is TGTGCCAGCAGCCAAGCCGTCTTAACTTTCTTT. The chain recombines TRBV3-1 (or the pseudogene TRBV3-2) with TRBJ1-1; D gene uncertain. Germline CDR1 is LGHDT and CDR2 is YNNKEL (reference sequence). The CDR3 has 11 amino acids. The V gene lost 1 base and the J gene lost 12 bases, with 9 bases spanning the gap.

V and J are TRBV5-4 and TRBJ2-2, with D perhaps matching TRBD2 (5 bases). Between the trimmed V and J ends, which lost 5 bases and 2 bases, there was a span of 16 bases. The germline gives CDR1 SGHNT, CDR2 YYREEE (reference sequence). The CDR3 is 16 amino acids. CDR3 loop: CASRYSSSGNTGELFF. CDR3 bases: TGTGCCAGCAGATATAGTTCGAGCGGCAACACCGGGGAGCTGTTTTTT.

This chain links TRBV9 with TRBJ1-3; TRBD1 is a possible D gene (6 bases). Per the germline V gene, CDR1 is SGDLS and CDR2 is YYNGEE. V lost 4 bases to trimming and J lost 3 bases, with 17 bases between them. This CDR3 has 16 amino acids. The CDR3 loop is CASSPSLGQNGNTIYF. The CDR3 DNA reads TGTGCCAGCAGCCCGTCTCTCGGACAGAATGGAAACACCATATATTTT.

The chain recombines TRBV4-3 with TRBJ1-4; TRBD1 agrees at 8 bases. This CDR3 contains 20 residues. Germline V lookup: CDR1 LGHNA, CDR2 YSLEER. The junction had 15 bases not matched to a gene; V was cut back by 0 bases and J by 3 bases. For the CDR3, the DNA is TGCGCCAGCAGCCAAGAGGCTCCTGGACAGGGAGTATCTGCTAATGAAAAACTGTTTTTT. As protein: CASSQEAPGQGVSANEKLFF.

The genes are TRBV25-1 and TRBJ2-2; 7 positions match TRBD1. CDR3 length equals 14 residues. Trimming at V came to 5 bases and at J to 4 bases, leaving 4 bases not matched to a gene. Germline CDR1 reads MGHDK; CDR2 reads SYGVNS. CDR3 sequence: CASSKPGGTGELFF. In DNA form, the CDR3 reads TGTGCCAGCAGTAAACCAGGGGGCACCGGGGAGCTGTTTTTT.

CDR3 loop: CASSLVQGSGGYTF. The CDR3 DNA sequence: TGTGCCAGCAGCTTGGTTCAGGGGAGCGGTGGCTACACCTTC. The rearrangement links TRBV11-2 to TRBJ1-2; D may be TRBD1 (6 bases). The CDR3 is made up of 14 amino acids. The ends were cut back, 3 bases at V and 7 bases at J, with 15 bases in the middle. In germline, CDR1 is SGHAT, CDR2 FQNNGV.

J is TRBJ2-4 and V is TRBV27; D may be TRBD2 (5 bases). The length of the CDR3 is 13 residues. Germline loops: CDR1 MNHEY, CDR2 SMNVEV (reference sequence). Trimming stripped 6 bases from V and 8 bases from J, with 14 bases between. Here the CDR3 reads CASSPGPGYIQYF. For the CDR3, the DNA is TGTGCCAGCAGCCCGGGTCCGGGATACATTCAGTACTTC.

The count of this clone is one. The J gene is TRBJ2-3, the V gene TRBV3-1 (or the pseudogene TRBV3-2); D gene unclear. The germline V gene has CDR1 LGHDT and CDR2 YNNKEL (reference sequence). V lost 0 bases, J lost 1 base, and 5 bases lay in between. The CDR3 has 14 amino acids. The CDR3 bases are TGTGCCAGCAGCCAAGATAGAGGCACAGATACGCAGTATTTT. Protein sequence: CASSQDRGTDTQYF.

The chain employs TRBV6-5 and TRBJ2-7; TRBD1 might be the D (6 bases). Looked up from germline, CDR1 is MNHEY and CDR2 is SVGAGI. The ends were cut back, 6 bases at V and 5 bases at J, with 14 bases in the middle. The CDR3 has 13 residues. This CDR3 reads CASSRLTGNEQYF. CDR3 DNA: TGTGCCAGCAGCCGCCTTACAGGGAACGAGCAGTACTTC.

This chain connects TRBV2 to TRBJ2-4, with a possible D match to TRBD2 (6 bases). V lost 4 bases to trimming and J lost 0 bases, with 16 bases between them. Germline CDR1 SNHLY, CDR2 FYNNEI. This CDR3 region has 17 residues. For the CDR3, the DNA is TGTGCCAGCAGTGTCGGGGATAAGGGACTAGCCAAAAACATTCAGTACTTC. As protein: CASSVGDKGLAKNIQYF.

This chain connects TRBV19 to TRBJ1-2; 7 nucleotides align to TRBD1. The germline V gene has CDR1 LNHDA and CDR2 SQIVND (reference sequence). The CDR3 loop spans 15 amino acids. Trimming took 4 bases from V and 2 from J; bases not matched to a gene: 7. The CDR3 spells CASSTLGRGNYGYTF. CDR3 DNA sequence: TGTGCCAGTAGTACATTGGGCAGGGGGAACTATGGCTACACCTTC. The whole variable domain, filled in from reference TRBV19 and TRBJ1-2, reads DGGITQSPKYLFRKEGQNVTLSCEQNLNHDAMYWYRQDPGQGLRLIYYSQIVNDFQKGDIAEGYSVSREKKESFPLTVTSAQKNPTAFYLCASSTLGRGNYGYTFGSGTRLTVV.